The clone carrying this T cell receptor beta chain was observed once. This sample is part of a study of blood T cell repertoires in COVID-19. Germline-derived CDR1 and CDR2 are SGHNT and YYREEE (reference sequence). The CDR3 consists of 13 residues. Profiled with immunoSEQ multiplex PCR; TCRdb holds only in-frame clones, not every one. The sample holds 120,000 or so clones, about 81% seen once. Sequencing was done on a sample of peripheral blood. The genes are TRBV5-4 and TRBJ1-2, with 8 bases identical to TRBD1. The TCR originated in a woman between 45 and 65 years old with acute or convalescent COVID-19. The CDR3 DNA is TGTGCGACGATGGCACAGGGGGTCTATGGCTACACCTTC. It specifies CATMAQGVYGYTF.